This T cell receptor beta chain was sequenced during a study of shared clonotypes between healthy human individuals. Measured with immunoSEQ multiplex PCR; TCRdb has only the in-frame clones, and not every one. The sample lists about 2 million clones, approximately 94% seen once, with about 1.1% in the top ten. General study results and limits: Naive subsets tended to show greater estimated richness than memory subsets. It was expected that sequencing depth would affect clonotype sharing among donors. Inspection by rarefaction showed sorted-subset sequencing to be incomplete despite large depth.

As defined, naive CD8 cells were CD45RO-negative and positively selected for CCR7, with terminally differentiated effector memory CD45RA+ cells excluded. This clone appeared once. Its specificity is unknown. The receptor was isolated from a man between 18 and 35 years old in good health. Sequencing was carried out using naive CD8+ T cells sorted from blood.

This CDR3 is CAISDWGGRRTEAFF. The CDR3 nucleotides read TGTGCCATCAGTGACTGGGGGGGGCGCCGGACTGAAGCTTTCTTT. This chain links TRBV10-3 with TRBJ1-1; TRBD1 is a possible D gene (6 bases). Trimming stripped 3 bases from V and 5 bases from J, with 16 bases between. Per the germline V gene, CDR1 is ENHRY and CDR2 is SYGVKD. The CDR3 loop spans 15 amino acids.